The 16 T cell receptor beta chains in this list originate from one sample, sequenced in a study of cytomegalovirus exposure and HLA in healthy donors. Sequencing used immunoSEQ multiplex PCR; TCRdb keeps in-frame clones, though not all of them. Of approximately 210,000 clones in the sample, 70% to 90% were seen once. The specimen was PBMCs. The receptors were gathered from a woman aged 18 to 35 in good health and CMV-seronegative.

The V gene is TRBV7-9, the J gene TRBJ2-4; D is undetermined. V shed 1 base and J shed 9 bases, with 13 bases lying between them. This CDR3 region has 14 residues. Germline CDR1 reads SEHNR; CDR2 reads FQNEAQ (reference sequence). CDR3 bases: TGTGCCAGCAGCTTAGACGGTAGCTCTAGCATTCAGTACTTC. This sequence encodes CASSLDGSSSIQYF.

This sequence joins TRBV29-1 and TRBJ2-3; the match to TRBD2 covers 8 bases. V lost 1 base to trimming and J lost 3 bases; unmatched junction nucleotides: 9. The V gene's germline CDR1 is SQVTM and CDR2 ANQGSEA. This CDR3 is built from 16 residues. In nucleotides, the CDR3 is TGCAGCGTTGAAGGGGCGGGAGGTGTGGTTACAGATACGCAGTATTTT. Amino acid sequence: CSVEGAGGVVTDTQYF.

The genes are TRBV27 and TRBJ1-5, with unresolved D. Germline values: CDR1 MNHEY, CDR2 SMNVEV (reference sequence). CDR3 length: 15 residues. V was cut by 3 bases and J by 11 bases, with 20 bases left in between. The CDR3 protein is CASSFTQVPQSAQHF. The CDR3 nucleotides read TGTGCCAGCAGTTTTACCCAGGTCCCCCAATCGGCCCAGCATTTT.

The chain is built from TRBV6-1 and TRBJ2-7, with TRBD1 as a possible D gene (7 bases). Germline CDR1 and CDR2: MNHNS and SASEGT. CDR3 length equals 14 residues. Trimming stripped 7 bases from V and 3 bases from J, with 16 bases between. This CDR3 reads CASNAGGTLYEQYF. The DNA of the CDR3 is TGTGCCAGCAACGCAGGGGGGACCCTCTACGAGCAGTACTTC.

The chain carries TRBV6-6 and TRBJ2-7; 11 bases fit TRBD2. The CDR3 consists of 13 residues. The trim removed 6 bases at V and 4 bases at J, leaving 2 bases unmatched. CDR1 and CDR2 from the germline V gene are MNHNY and SVGAGI (reference sequence). CDR3 amino acids: CASRLAGVYEQYF. For the CDR3, the DNA is TGTGCCAGCAGACTAGCGGGAGTTTACGAGCAGTACTTC.

The chain carries TRBV29-1 and TRBJ2-2, with 8 nucleotides matching TRBD2. The CDR3 consists of 16 residues. With V trimmed by 5 bases and J by 5 bases, 13 bases remained unmatched. Germline values: CDR1 SQVTM, CDR2 ANQGSEA. The CDR3: CSVTFLAGGGTGELFF. For the CDR3, the DNA is TGCAGCGTTACATTCTTGGCGGGAGGAGGAACCGGGGAGCTGTTTTTT.

The J gene is TRBJ2-2, the V gene TRBV6-6; 10 bases line up with TRBD1. V lost 6 bases, J lost 3 bases, and 4 bases stayed unmatched. This CDR3 has 15 residues. CDR1 and CDR2 (germline): MNHNY, SVGAGI (reference sequence). Here the CDR3 DNA reads TGTGCCAGCAGAGACAGGGGGCTTGACACCGGGGAGCTGTTTTTT. This sequence encodes CASRDRGLDTGELFF.

This clone was picked up one time. This chain links TRBV29-1 with TRBJ2-1; 9 bases match TRBD2. Trimming cost V 1 base and J 6 bases; bases outside gene matches: 4. Germline CDR1 is SQVTM and CDR2 is ANQGSEA. The CDR3 runs to 14 residues. This chain's CDR3 is CSVEGLAETNEQFF. CDR3 sequence (DNA): TGCAGCGTTGAAGGACTAGCGGAAACCAATGAGCAGTTCTTC.

This chain links TRBV13 with TRBJ2-3, with D unresolved. V shed 2 bases and J shed 0 bases, with 18 bases lying between them. This CDR3 is built from 18 residues. Per the germline V gene, CDR1 is PRHDT and CDR2 is FYEKMQ (reference sequence). CDR3 region: CASSLSPKSSTSTDTQYF. The CDR3 DNA is TGTGCCAGCAGCTTAAGCCCTAAGTCCTCAACTAGCACAGATACGCAGTATTTT.

This chain connects TRBV19 to TRBJ1-1; 7 nucleotides match TRBD1. This CDR3 is 13 amino acids long. V lost 5 bases, J lost 4 bases, and 4 bases stayed unmatched. Germline loops: CDR1 LNHDA, CDR2 SQIVND (reference sequence). CDR3 amino acids: CASSYRGSTEAFF. The CDR3, as DNA: TGTGCCAGTAGTTACAGGGGAAGCACTGAAGCTTTCTTT.

The chain couples TRBV5-1 to TRBJ1-5; D not resolved. The CDR3 contains 17 residues. Germline V lookup: CDR1 SGHRS, CDR2 YFSETQ. Trimming took off 2 bases at V and 0 bases at J, with 15 bases between the two ends. This CDR3 is CASSFRSANYSNQPQHF. In nucleotides, the CDR3 is TGCGCCAGCAGCTTTCGGTCAGCCAACTATAGCAATCAGCCCCAGCATTTT.

This clone was observed a single time. The CDR3 sequence: CASSGIKTRSVYEQYF. The CDR3 bases are TGTGCCAGCAGCGGGATCAAAACTAGGTCGGTCTACGAGCAGTACTTC. V and J are TRBV11-2 and TRBJ2-7; tentative D call: TRBD2 (5 bases). V gave up 5 bases and J gave up 3 bases, with 20 bases separating them. This CDR3 region has 16 residues. Germline CDR1 is SGHAT and CDR2 is FQNNGV.

The J gene is TRBJ1-1, the V gene TRBV5-6; 8 nucleotides match TRBD1. The CDR3 has 13 amino acids. V shed 3 bases, J shed 4 bases, and the junction held 2 bases outside the gene matches. Germline V CDR1 and CDR2: SGHDT, YYEEEE. DNA of the CDR3: TGTGCCAGCAGCTGGGACAGGACCACTGAAGCTTTCTTT. It yields the protein CASSWDRTTEAFF.

This clone was observed once. The chain employs TRBV19 and TRBJ2-7; no clear D gene. CDR1 and CDR2 (germline): LNHDA, SQIVND (reference sequence). This CDR3 contains 14 residues. V was pared by 3 bases and J by 3 bases, with 12 bases between. The CDR3 here is CASSIGSADYEQYF. The CDR3 coding sequence is TGTGCCAGTAGTATCGGGTCAGCCGACTACGAGCAGTACTTC.

This chain links TRBV2 with TRBJ2-2; maybe TRBD2 (6 bases). The CDR3 spans 14 residues. V lost 6 bases and J 2 bases, leaving 10 bases between the germline ends. Germline V CDR1 and CDR2: SNHLY, FYNNEI. CDR3: CASREGRNTGELFF. CDR3 DNA: TGTGCCAGCAGGGAGGGACGAAACACCGGGGAGCTGTTTTTT.

This clone came up once. V is TRBV4-1 and J is TRBJ1-5; no clear D gene. Trimming left V 1 base short and J 7 bases short, with 8 bases between. Germline V gene lookup returns CDR1 MGHRA and CDR2 YSYEKL. The CDR3 runs to 13 residues. CDR3: CASSQAEYQPQHF. The DNA of the CDR3 is TGCGCCAGCAGCCAAGCCGAGTACCAGCCCCAGCATTTT.